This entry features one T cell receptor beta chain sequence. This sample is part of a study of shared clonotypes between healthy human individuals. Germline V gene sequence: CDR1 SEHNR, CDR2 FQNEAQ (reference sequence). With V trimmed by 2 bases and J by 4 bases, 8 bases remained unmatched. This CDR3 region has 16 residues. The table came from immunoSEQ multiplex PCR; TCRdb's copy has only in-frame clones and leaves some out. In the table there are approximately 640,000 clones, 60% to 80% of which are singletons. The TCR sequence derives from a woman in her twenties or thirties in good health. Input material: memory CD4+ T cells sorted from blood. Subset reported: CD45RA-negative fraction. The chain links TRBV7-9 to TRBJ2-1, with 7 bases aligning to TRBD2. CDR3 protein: CASSLYVSSGYNEQFF. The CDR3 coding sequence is TGTGCCAGCAGCTTATACGTCTCTAGCGGATACAATGAGCAGTTCTTC.